These T cell receptor beta chains were read from a single sample in a study of blood T cells in healthy people across ages. One entry per CDR3 protein, called by TCRdb with MiXCR from the 5' RACE reads. Here the sample spans about 1.8 million distinct CDR3 sequences, less than 50% being singletons. Sequenced input: blood. The receptors here all came from a middle-aged woman in good health. The conserved cysteine and the conserved F or W are not part of the CDR3 here.

j_call v_call cdr3_aa
TRBJ1-2 TRBV28 ASVKQGAYYGYT
TRBJ1-2 TRBV10-3 AIRGDSSNYGYT
TRBJ2-4 TRBV2 ASRQGGNIQY
TRBJ2-1 TRBV11-2 ASSSLEGDSYNEQF
TRBJ1-4 TRBV29-1 SVVIARAPEKLF
TRBJ2-7 TRBV4-3 ASSQEAQSYEQY
TRBJ2-7 TRBV15 ATSSGNTYEQY
TRBJ2-3 TRBV9 ASRGEASGTDTQY
TRBJ1-4 TRBV6-6 ASSVTASTNEKLF
TRBJ1-2 TRBV7-2 ASSSRTGANYGYT
TRBJ1-1 TRBV5-1 ASSLAGEEDTEAF
TRBJ2-3 TRBV20-1 SARERGGRLTPSTDTQY
TRBJ2-1 TRBV27 ASSGHGQGYNEQF
TRBJ2-1 TRBV5-6 ASSLMVSLGNEQF
TRBJ2-7 TRBV7-8 ATSGTAYEQY
TRBJ2-1 TRBV9 ASSPPDRGVNEQF
TRBJ2-1 TRBV6-6 ASSQGAGGPTGEQF
TRBJ2-2 TRBV6-4 ASSPTRGTGELF
TRBJ2-1 TRBV4-3 ASSQDVELAAYSNEQF
- TRBV4-2 ASSQDREGVYEQY
TRBJ1-2 TRBV5-5 ASSLAAPRQSYGYT
TRBJ2-5 TRBV3-1 ASSPIGGSETQY
TRBJ2-5 TRBV10-3 AISGRSTNVETQY
TRBJ2-3 TRBV2 AREIQDRGGTDTQY
TRBJ2-3 TRBV9 ASSVGFSDTRY
TRBJ1-2 TRBV7-9 ASSLDSTSYGYT
TRBJ1-5 TRBV6-1 ASSERWASNRPQH
TRBJ2-5 TRBV18 ASSLKRGSETQY
TRBJ2-3 TRBV7-2 ASSHLAGGPTDTQY
TRBJ1-2 TRBV5-1 ASKTGDPTGYT
TRBJ1-1 TRBV10-3 AIRPRVGGGANSVTEAF
TRBJ2-3 TRBV5-1 ASSLKLTSEGFTDTQY
TRBJ2-1 TRBV14 ASSQVRTANEQF
TRBJ2-7 TRBV6-1 ASGGGSSYEQY
TRBJ2-7 TRBV6-5 ASSYTPRDVWVDSYEQY
TRBJ2-1 TRBV4-3 ASSQDLGAYYNEQF
TRBJ2-7 TRBV28 ASKRNYEQY
TRBJ2-1 TRBV6-2/TRBV6-3 ASSYRTSANEQF
TRBJ2-5 TRBV7-9 ASSRDLGLVETQY
TRBJ2-5 TRBV28 ASSPGYFGETQY
TRBJ2-4 TRBV28 ASLSAGVAKNIQY
TRBJ1-1 TRBV7-2 ASSLVVVRGSEAF
TRBJ2-5 TRBV4-3 ASSQDPPSGQETQY
TRBJ2-5 TRBV7-2 ASSWTSGGKETQY
TRBJ2-5 TRBV6-2/TRBV6-3 ASSSYRGPIQETQY
TRBJ1-1 TRBV20-1 SAKEWVNTEAF
TRBJ2-1 TRBV10-3 AISPAAQGDEQF
TRBJ1-2 TRBV9 ASTSRPGVYGYT
TRBJ1-2 TRBV27 ASSLWAGQQPGGYT